What follows describes a single T cell receptor (beta chain). Its specificity is unknown. The data stem from a study of cytomegalovirus exposure and HLA in healthy donors. For the study at large: From 150 million to 200 million T cells, an earlier analysis saw under 140 million unique TCR beta sequences.

With 60 Vbeta and 13 Jbeta primers, the PCR was carried out. The method was immunoSEQ multiplex PCR; TCRdb's version includes in-frame clones alone and lacks a portion of them. The sample holds over 200,000 clones, 60% to 80% seen once. General study points: Available immune exposure information was restricted to CMV serostatus only. A later analysis by the authors found several of the most significant clusters apparently linked to common viral pathogens.

The specimen sequenced was PBMCs. The TCR was taken from a male donor in good health and CMV-seronegative.

The CDR3 is CASSLSPGVLHEQYF. The CDR3 coding sequence is TGTGCCAGCAGCCTTTCTCCGGGGGTTCTCCACGAGCAGTACTTC. This chain joins TRBV7-7 and TRBJ2-7, with D perhaps matching TRBD2 (6 bases). Germline loops: CDR1 SSHAT, CDR2 FNYEAQ (reference sequence). Trimming took 5 bases from V and 5 from J, leaving 19 bases between them. The CDR3 runs to 15 residues.